Sequencing of this T cell receptor (beta chain) was carried out in a study of T cell repertoires in aging, cancer and after chemotherapy. TRB rearrangements spanning V, D and J were amplified using mixed TRB-A/B primers. TCRdb independently ran MiXCR on the multiplex PCR reads; one entry per CDR3 protein. The data contain fewer than 12,000 distinct CDR3 sequences, roughly a third of them singletons. This CDR3 comprises 15 residues. The V and J ends lost 6 bases and 0 bases respectively, with 13 bases between them. TCR beta rearrangements were amplified from peripheral blood genomic DNA. This chain joins TRBV12-3 or TRBV12-4 and TRBJ2-3; D is perhaps TRBD1 or TRBD2 (6 bases each). The receptor was isolated from a human donor in good health. Sample: blood. The CDR3 bases are TGTGCCAGCAGCTTGGGGGGCCTTAGCACAGATACGCAGTATTTT. This gives the protein CASSLGGLSTDTQYF.